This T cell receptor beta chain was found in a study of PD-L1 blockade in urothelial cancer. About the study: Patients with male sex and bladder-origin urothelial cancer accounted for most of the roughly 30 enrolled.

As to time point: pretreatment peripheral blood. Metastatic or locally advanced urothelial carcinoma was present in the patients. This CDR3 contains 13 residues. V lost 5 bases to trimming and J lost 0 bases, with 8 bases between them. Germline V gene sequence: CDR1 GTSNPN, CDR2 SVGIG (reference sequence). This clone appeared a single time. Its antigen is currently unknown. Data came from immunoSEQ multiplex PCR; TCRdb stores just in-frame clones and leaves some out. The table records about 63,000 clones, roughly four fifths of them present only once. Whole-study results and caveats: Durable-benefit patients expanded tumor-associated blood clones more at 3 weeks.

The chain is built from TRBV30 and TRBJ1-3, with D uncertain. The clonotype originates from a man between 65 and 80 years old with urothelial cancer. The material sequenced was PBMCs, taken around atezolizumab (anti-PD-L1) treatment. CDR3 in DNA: TGTGCCTGGGCCTTGAGCTCTGGAAACACCATATATTTT. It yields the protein CAWALSSGNTIYF.